This passage covers 10 T cell receptor beta chains from one sample sequenced in a study of T cell repertoires in cytomegalovirus infection. Antigens for these TCRs are unknown. Each CDR3 protein is one row after TCRdb ran MiXCR on the reads. The data contain some 350,000 distinct CDR3 sequences, about 27% of them singletons. This material consisted of cultured PBMCs, taken from culture after CMV antigen stimulation. All receptors come from a human donor in good health (CMV status not recorded). Some clones in this sample may be carry-over from other donors' samples.

This clonotype was seen a handful of times. The rearrangement joins TRBV7-3 to TRBJ2-2; weak D call: TRBD2 (6 bases). Trimming removed 5 bases at V and 8 bases at J, with 15 bases between. From germline, CDR1 is SGHTA and CDR2 FQGTGA. This CDR3 is built from 14 residues. Here the CDR3 DNA reads TGTGCCAGCAGCCGACCGGGAGCGGCGGGGGAGCTGTTTTTT. Amino acid sequence: CASSRPGAAGELFF.

V usage is TRBV28 and J usage is TRBJ2-7; 7 bases fit TRBD1. CDR3 length equals 14 residues. Germline V CDR1 and CDR2: MDHEN, SYDVKM. V gave up 6 bases and J gave up 2 bases; unmatched junction bases: 7. The CDR3 region is CASRLTGDPYEQYF. In DNA form, the CDR3 reads TGTGCCAGCAGGCTTACAGGGGACCCCTACGAGCAGTACTTC.

The rearrangement links TRBV7-6 to TRBJ1-6, with TRBD1 identical over 8 bases. The CDR3 is 16 amino acids. Germline lookup yields CDR1 SGHVS and CDR2 FNYEAQ. J lost 7 bases, V lost 5 bases, and 10 bases had no gene match. This CDR3 reads CASSERTGSRNSPLHF. Written as DNA, the CDR3 is TGTGCCAGCAGCGAAAGGACAGGGTCTAGGAATTCACCCCTCCACTTT.

This clonotype occurred a few times. This chain joins TRBV18 and TRBJ1-5; a weak D match, TRBD1 (5 bases). CDR3 length equals 16 residues. CDR1 KGHSH and CDR2 LQKENI come from the germline V gene. The V gene lost 0 bases and the J gene lost 5 bases, with 14 bases spanning the gap. This CDR3 reads CASSPPGTLVDQPQHF. The CDR3 DNA reads as TGTGCCAGCTCACCACCCGGGACGCTGGTCGATCAGCCCCAGCATTTT. Filled out from reference TRBV18 and TRBJ1-5, the complete variable domain reads NAGVMQNPRHLVRRRGQEARLRCSPMKGHSHVYWYRQLPEEGLKFMVYLQKENIIDESGMPKERFSAEFPKEGPSILRIQQVVRGDSAAYFCASSPPGTLVDQPQHFGDGTRLSIL.

A remark on this clonotype: This could be a read error, since a much larger clone is one nucleotide away. This sequence joins TRBV11-2 and TRBJ2-5, with D possibly TRBD1 on 5 matching bases. The CDR3 consists of 15 residues. Trimming took off 0 bases at V and 7 bases at J, with 15 bases between the two ends. The germline CDR1 and CDR2 sequences are SGHAT and FQNNGV. The chain's CDR3 is CASSLDPGSRVTQYF. The CDR3 nucleotides read TGTGCCAGCAGCTTAGATCCAGGGTCCCGGGTGACCCAGTACTTC.

The V call is TRBV7-2, the J call TRBJ2-7; 8 bases fit TRBD2. Germline CDR1 SGHTA, CDR2 FQGNSA. Trimming cost V 7 bases and J 6 bases; bases outside gene matches: 17. The CDR3 runs to 16 residues. The DNA for the CDR3 is TGTGCCAGCACACAAGCGGGGGTGCTAGTTGTAGGCGAGCAGTACTTC. Its protein is CASTQAGVLVVGEQYF.

The chain carries TRBV28 and TRBJ1-5; the D gene is possibly TRBD1 (5 bases). Germline V gene lookup returns CDR1 MDHEN and CDR2 SYDVKM. Trimming removed 5 bases at V and 0 bases at J, with 17 bases between. This CDR3 has 17 amino acids. The CDR3 nucleotides are TGTGCCAGCAGTCCCGGAGGGGAACCCTTTAGCAATCAGCCCCAGCATTTT. Translating it yields CASSPGGEPFSNQPQHF. Full variable domain (outside the CDR3, taken from reference TRBV28 and TRBJ1-5): DVKVTQSSRYLVKRTGEKVFLECVQDMDHENMFWYRQDPGLGLRLIYFSYDVKMKEKGDIPEGYSVSREKKERFSLILESASTNQTSMYLCASSPGGEPFSNQPQHFGDGTRLSIL.

V is TRBV27 and J is TRBJ2-1; 16 positions match TRBD2. Trimming cost V 2 bases and J 4 bases; bases outside gene matches: 11. Per germline, CDR1 MNHEY and CDR2 SMNVEV (reference sequence). The CDR3 is made up of 20 amino acids. CDR3 in amino acids: CASSLGAGLAGGPDYNEQFF. CDR3 DNA: TGTGCCAGCAGTTTAGGGGCGGGACTAGCGGGAGGGCCTGATTACAATGAGCAGTTCTTC.

The gene calls are TRBV2 and TRBJ1-5; D remains ambiguous. The CDR3 contains 15 residues. Germline V gene sequence: CDR1 SNHLY, CDR2 FYNNEI. Trimming stripped 0 bases from V and 7 bases from J, with 13 bases between. The CDR3 bases are TGTGCCAGCAGTGAAGCGCTTCAAAGAAGCCAGCCCCAGCATTTT. The encoded protein is CASSEALQRSQPQHF.

The gene calls are TRBV5-6 and TRBJ1-3; D possibly corresponds to TRBD1 (5 bases). The V end lost 1 base, the J end lost 0 bases, and 14 bases lay between the germline ends. The CDR3 is 17 amino acids. From germline, CDR1 is SGHDT and CDR2 YYEEEE. The CDR3 DNA reads as TGTGCCAGCAGCTTGCTAGGGGAAACAGACTCTGGAAACACCATATATTTT. This encodes CASSLLGETDSGNTIYF.